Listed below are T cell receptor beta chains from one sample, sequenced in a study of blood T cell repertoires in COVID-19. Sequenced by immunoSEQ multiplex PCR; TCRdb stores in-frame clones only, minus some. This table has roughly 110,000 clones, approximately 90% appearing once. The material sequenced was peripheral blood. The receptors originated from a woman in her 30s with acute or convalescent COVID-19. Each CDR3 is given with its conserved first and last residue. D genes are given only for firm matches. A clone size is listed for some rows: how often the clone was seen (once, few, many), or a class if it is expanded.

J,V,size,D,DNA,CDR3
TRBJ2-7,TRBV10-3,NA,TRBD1,TGTGCCATCAGTGAGGACAGGGTGGTCTCCTACGAGCAGTACTTC,CAISEDRVVSYEQYF
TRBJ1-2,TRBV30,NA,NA,TGTGCCTGGAGTCCCACTCTCAGCGGCTATGGCTACACCTTC,CAWSPTLSGYGYTF
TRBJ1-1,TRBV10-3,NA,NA,TGTGCCGCGGGCCCCGGCGACACTGAAGCTTTCTTT,CAAGPGDTEAFF
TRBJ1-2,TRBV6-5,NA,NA,TGTGCCAGCAGCCAGCGGGGGGCGGGAGGCTACACCTTC,CASSQRGAGGYTF
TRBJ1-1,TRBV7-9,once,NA,TGTGCCAGCACCCCGCGCCTGGTGGACACTGAAGCTTTCTTT,CASTPRLVDTEAFF
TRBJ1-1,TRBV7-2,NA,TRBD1,TGTGCCAGCAGCCCTCAGACAGGGAAAGCTGAAGCTTTCTTT,CASSPQTGKAEAFF
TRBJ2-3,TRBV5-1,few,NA,TGCGCCAGCAGCTTGCTTGGCGGGGGCACAGATACGCAGTATTTT,CASSLLGGGTDTQYF
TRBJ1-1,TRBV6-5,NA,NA,TGTGCCAGCTCAGTGACAAACCAAAACACTGAAGCTTTCTTT,CASSVTNQNTEAFF
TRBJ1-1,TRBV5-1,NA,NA,TGCGCCAGCAGCCAGGGCTACGAGACTGAAGCTTTCTTT,CASSQGYETEAFF
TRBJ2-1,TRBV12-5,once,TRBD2,TGTGCTAGTGGTTTGGTACTAGGGCGGGGGGGCGTTTACAATGAGCAGTTCTTC,CASGLVLGRGGVYNEQFF
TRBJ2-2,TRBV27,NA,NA,TGTGCCAGCAGTTTATCGGTCAGCGGAGGGTACACCGGGGAGCTGTTTTTT,CASSLSVSGGYTGELFF
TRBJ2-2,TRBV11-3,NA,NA,TGTGCCAGCAGCTCGGTAAGGGGAAGAGGCACCGGGGAGCTGTTTTTT,CASSSVRGRGTGELFF
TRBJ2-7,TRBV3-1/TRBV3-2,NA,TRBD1,TGTGCCAGCAGCCGGAAGTGTCTCTCGGGGCCCTCGGGACAGGGGATGGTCCTCTACGAGCAGTACTTC,CASSRKCLSGPSGQGMVLYEQYF
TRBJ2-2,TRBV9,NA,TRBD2,TGTGCCAGCAGCGTTGGGACTAGACAAAACACCGGGGAGCTGTTTTTT,CASSVGTRQNTGELFF
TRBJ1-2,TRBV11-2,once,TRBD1,TGTGCCAGCAGCCCATTCGGACAGGGCCCCTATGGCTACACCTTC,CASSPFGQGPYGYTF
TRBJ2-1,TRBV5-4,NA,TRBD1,TGTGCCAGCAGCGGGGGGACAGGGTCGCTTTTCTTC,CASSGGTGSLFF
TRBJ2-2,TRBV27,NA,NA,TGTGCCAGCAGTCGAGCTGGGCCATCGAACACCGGGGAGCTGTTTTTT,CASSRAGPSNTGELFF
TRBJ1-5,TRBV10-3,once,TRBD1,TGTGCCATCAGTGAGGGGGACAGGGGCAATCAGCCCCAGCATTTT,CAISEGDRGNQPQHF
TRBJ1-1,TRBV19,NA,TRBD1,TGTGCCAGTAGTCGTAATCCCGGGACAGGGGCGGAAGAAGCTTTCTTT,CASSRNPGTGAEEAFF
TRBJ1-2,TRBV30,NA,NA,TGTGCCTTACGGCTCCCTCAAACGGGGGGCTACACCTTC,CALRLPQTGGYTF
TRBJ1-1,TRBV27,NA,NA,TGTGCCAGCAGTTTGGGCGGCAAAGGGGCCACTGAAGCTTTCTTT,CASSLGGKGATEAFF
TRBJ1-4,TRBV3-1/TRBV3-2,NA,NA,TGTGCCAGCAGCCAACGGGGGGAAAAACTGTTTTTT,CASSQRGEKLFF
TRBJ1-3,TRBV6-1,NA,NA,TGTGCCAGCAGTGAAATTTACGGGGAGGGGGGATCCTCTGGAAACACCATATATTTT,CASSEIYGEGGSSGNTIYF